This is a list of T cell receptor beta chains from one sample in a study of T cell repertoires in cytomegalovirus infection. Via MiXCR, TCRdb re-called the reads, giving one row per CDR3 protein. The sample has almost 500,000 distinct CDR3 sequences, approximately 10% seen once. The source material was PBMCs. The receptors were sampled from a human donor in good health (CMV status not recorded). Some clones in this sample may be carry-over from other donors' samples. Both conserved end residues are part of each CDR3. Each record gives: D gene, clone size, J gene, V gene, CDR3 protein, CDR3 DNA. D genes are given only for firm matches. Clone size appears in some rows only: once, few, many, or a class for an expanded clone.

NA | few | TRBJ2-7 | TRBV20-1 | CSAKPWEGVWYEQYF | TGCAGTGCTAAACCTTGGGAGGGGGTGTGGTACGAGCAGTACTTC
NA | few | TRBJ2-3 | TRBV2 | CASSEALTSTDTQYF | TGTGCCAGCAGTGAAGCCTTAACTAGCACAGATACGCAGTATTTT
TRBD2 | few | TRBJ2-7 | TRBV20-1 | CSARPNIAGGLLYEQYF | TGCAGTGCTAGACCCAACATAGCGGGAGGGCTACTGTACGAGCAGTACTTC
NA | many | TRBJ1-1 | TRBV12-3/TRBV12-4 | CASSYQRNTEAFF | TGTGCCAGCAGTTATCAGAGGAACACTGAAGCTTTCTTT
TRBD2 | many | TRBJ2-1 | TRBV20-1 | CSAGPQREYNEQFF | TGCAGTGCCGGGCCCCAGCGGGAGTATAATGAGCAGTTCTTC
NA | many | TRBJ1-1 | TRBV11-3 | CASSRGGQGTEAFF | TGTGCCAGCAGCCGCGGGGGGCAGGGCACTGAAGCTTTCTTT
NA | NA | TRBJ1-4 | TRBV7-6 | CASSSTWAEKLFF | TGTGCCAGCAGCTCGACGTGGGCGGAAAAACTGTTTTTT
NA | NA | TRBJ2-7 | TRBV5-5 | CASSPSDLYEQYF | TGTGCCAGCAGCCCCTCGGACTTATACGAGCAGTACTTC
NA | NA | TRBJ1-4 | TRBV19 | CASSIGGVGLFF | TGTGCCAGTAGTATCGGAGGCGTTGGGCTGTTTTTT
TRBD1 | many | TRBJ2-7 | TRBV12-5 | CASGPVTGGRDEQYF | TGTGCTAGTGGTCCCGTGACAGGGGGCCGGGACGAGCAGTACTTC
TRBD1 | few | TRBJ1-5 | TRBV24-1 | CATSDSTGRAQHF | TGTGCCACCAGTGATTCGACAGGGCGGGCCCAGCATTTT
NA | many | TRBJ1-4 | TRBV12-3/TRBV12-4 | CASSRPTRGPGEKLFF | TGTGCCAGCAGTCGCCCCACCCGGGGCCCGGGGGAAAAACTGTTTTTT
NA | many | TRBJ2-1 | TRBV7-9 | CASSPDSVGEQFF | TGTGCCAGCAGCCCGGACTCTGTTGGCGAGCAGTTCTTC
NA | NA | TRBJ2-7 | TRBV27 | CASSSFGRTYEQYF | TGTGCCAGCAGTTCGTTTGGGCGGACCTACGAGCAGTACTTC
NA | NA | TRBJ2-2 | TRBV5-6 | CASSLGASEAGELFF | TGTGCCAGCAGCTTGGGCGCTTCGGAGGCCGGGGAGCTGTTTTTT
NA | few | TRBJ2-7 | TRBV19 | CASTVGVGNEQYF | TGTGCCAGTACCGTGGGGGTCGGGAACGAGCAGTACTTC
NA | many | TRBJ2-2 | TRBV7-2 | CASSSTRGVSGELFF | TGTGCCAGCAGCTCGACTAGGGGCGTATCCGGGGAGCTGTTTTTT
NA | NA | TRBJ1-1 | TRBV4-1 | CASRGRANTEAFF | TGCGCCAGCCGCGGTAGGGCGAACACTGAAGCTTTCTTT
NA | many | TRBJ2-7 | TRBV20-1 | CSAREGYFGTGGEQYF | TGCAGTGCTAGAGAGGGGTATTTTGGGACCGGAGGAGAGCAGTACTTC
TRBD2 | many | TRBJ2-1 | TRBV7-3 | CASSPTSGQHNEQFF | TGTGCCAGCAGCCCCACTAGCGGGCAGCACAATGAGCAGTTCTTC
NA | few | TRBJ2-1 | TRBV20-1 | CSAPGYYSNYGDNEQFF | TGCAGTGCCCCCGGTTACTATTCGAATTACGGAGACAATGAGCAGTTCTTC
NA | many | TRBJ2-6 | TRBV9 | CASSVVSDGANVLTF | TGTGCCAGCAGCGTAGTGTCGGACGGGGCCAACGTCCTGACTTTC
NA | few | TRBJ1-2 | TRBV4-1 | CASSQAITGGPANYGYTF | TGCGCCAGCAGCCAAGCGATAACTGGAGGCCCAGCTAACTATGGCTACACCTTC
NA | NA | TRBJ2-1 | TRBV7-6 | CASSSYAPGAGQFF | TGTGCCAGCAGCTCGTACGCCCCAGGGGCGGGGCAGTTCTTC
TRBD1 | NA | TRBJ2-7 | TRBV28 | CASSQQTGSEQYF | TGTGCCAGCAGCCAGCAGACAGGGTCCGAGCAGTACTTC
NA | many | TRBJ2-3 | TRBV7-2 | CASREGSTSTDTQYF | TGTGCCAGCAGGGAAGGTTCCACTAGCACAGATACGCAGTATTTT
TRBD1 | NA | TRBJ2-7 | TRBV5-1 | CASSWDRIGEQYF | TGCGCCAGCAGCTGGGACAGGATTGGCGAGCAGTACTTC
NA | many | TRBJ2-6 | TRBV10-3 | CAISDSDGPSGANVLTF | TGTGCCATCAGTGACTCGGACGGACCCTCTGGGGCCAACGTCCTGACTTTC
NA | NA | TRBJ1-3 | TRBV5-1 | CASSGDLSTIYF | TGCGCCAGCAGCGGGGATCTAAGCACCATATATTTT
TRBD1 | many | TRBJ1-1 | TRBV12-3/TRBV12-4 | CASSLGQGKGF | TGTGCCAGCAGTCTCGGACAGGGTAAGGGCTTT
NA | many | TRBJ1-1 | TRBV28 | CASSTPPEGLTVNTEAFF | TGTGCCAGCAGTACGCCCCCGGAGGGTCTAACTGTGAACACTGAAGCTTTCTTT
TRBD2 | many | TRBJ2-1 | TRBV11-2 | CASSLSSGSYNEQFF | TGTGCCAGCAGCTTAAGTAGCGGGTCCTACAATGAGCAGTTCTTC
TRBD1 | many | TRBJ2-3 | TRBV7-2 | CASSGTGQRTDTQYF | TGTGCCAGCAGCGGAACGGGACAGCGCACAGATACGCAGTATTTT
NA | few | TRBJ1-4 | TRBV6-1 | CASGMEFGEKLFF | TGTGCGAGCGGAATGGAATTTGGGGAAAAACTGTTTTTT
NA | many | TRBJ2-3 | TRBV7-6 | CASSLGAGGAADTQYF | TGTGCCAGCAGCTTAGGGGCAGGGGGGGCCGCCGATACGCAGTATTTT
NA | many | TRBJ2-1 | TRBV5-4 | CASSLGGLGNNEQFF | TGTGCCAGCAGCTTGGGGGGGTTGGGGAACAATGAGCAGTTCTTC
NA | many | TRBJ1-5 | TRBV27 | CASSFSHPEPQHF | TGTGCCAGCAGTTTTTCGCACCCGGAGCCCCAGCATTTT
NA | many | TRBJ2-7 | TRBV10-3 | CAISESADDEQYF | TGTGCCATCAGTGAGTCGGCGGACGACGAGCAGTACTTC
NA | many | TRBJ2-3 | TRBV7-8 | CASSSRENTDTQYF | TGTGCCAGCAGCTCACGAGAAAACACAGATACGCAGTATTTT
NA | NA | TRBJ2-7 | TRBV5-1 | CASSLDRGITYEQYF | TGCGCCAGCAGCTTGGACCGCGGGATTACCTACGAGCAGTACTTC
TRBD2 | NA | TRBJ2-1 | TRBV2 | CASRISGAPEDEQFF | TGTGCCAGCAGGATTAGCGGGGCCCCGGAAGATGAGCAGTTCTTC
TRBD2 | NA | TRBJ2-1 | TRBV7-3 | CASSLPREGQSYNEQFF | TGTGCCAGCAGCTTACCACGGGAGGGCCAATCCTACAATGAGCAGTTCTTC
NA | NA | TRBJ2-7 | TRBV20-1 | CSARVLDYSYEQYF | TGCAGTGCTAGAGTTTTGGACTACTCCTACGAGCAGTACTTC
TRBD1 | NA | TRBJ2-7 | TRBV27 | CASGVRWTGGIEQYF | TGTGCCAGCGGGGTACGCTGGACAGGGGGCATCGAGCAGTACTTC
NA | many | TRBJ2-6 | TRBV19 | CARGRISSGANVLTF | TGTGCCAGGGGACGGATCTCGTCTGGGGCCAACGTCCTGACTTTC
NA | many | TRBJ2-1 | TRBV7-8 | CASSLGPGTYNEQFF | TGTGCCAGCAGCTTGGGCCCTGGCACCTACAATGAGCAGTTCTTC
NA | once | TRBJ1-3 | TRBV30 | CAWYRDKGSGNTIYF | TGTGCCTGGTACCGGGACAAAGGCTCTGGAAACACCATATATTTT
TRBD2 | many | TRBJ2-7 | TRBV5-1 | CASSSAGDSYEQYF | TGCGCCAGCAGCTCAGCGGGAGACTCCTACGAGCAGTACTTC
NA | many | TRBJ2-3 | TRBV12-3/TRBV12-4 | CASSLGPTQYF | TGTGCCAGCAGTTTGGGTCCTACGCAGTATTTT
TRBD1 | many | TRBJ2-3 | TRBV29-1 | CSELRTGTEDTQYF | TGCAGCGAGCTACGGACAGGAACGGAGGATACGCAGTATTTT
TRBD1 | few | TRBJ2-2 | TRBV5-1 | CASSFGQGVNTGELFF | TGCGCCAGCAGCTTCGGGCAGGGGGTCAACACCGGGGAGCTGTTTTTT
NA | many | TRBJ2-7 | TRBV2 | CATSDTGWDEQYF | TGTGCCACCTCGGACACTGGGTGGGACGAGCAGTACTTC
TRBD2 | NA | TRBJ2-3 | TRBV5-3 | CASSLEDGWSGSTDKQYF | TGTGCCAGCAGCTTGGAAGACGGTTGGAGCGGGAGCACAGATAAGCAGTATTTT
TRBD1 | many | TRBJ2-2 | TRBV7-6 | CASSLRDRGYAGELFF | TGTGCCAGCAGCTTAAGGGACAGGGGGTATGCCGGGGAGCTGTTTTTT
NA | many | TRBJ1-3 | TRBV5-1 | CASSPLRGGDLDSGNTIYF | TGCGCCAGCAGCCCTTTAAGGGGAGGGGACCTAGACTCTGGAAACACCATATATTTT
NA | once | TRBJ2-2 | TRBV7-2 | CASSGTYPAGELFF | TGTGCCAGCAGCGGCACTTACCCCGCCGGGGAGCTGTTTTTT
NA | few | TRBJ2-5 | TRBV20-1 | CSAPQGGGEETQYF | TGCAGTGCTCCTCAGGGGGGAGGTGAAGAGACCCAGTACTTC